This TCR beta chain originates from a study of identical twins. Per the germline V gene, CDR1 is DFQATT and CDR2 is SNEGSKA (reference sequence). V lost 0 bases and J lost 0, with 15 bases in between. The CDR3 spans 17 residues. TCRdb analysed the 5' RACE reads with MiXCR anew, one entry per CDR3 protein. The sample holds 700,000 to 950,000 distinct CDR3 sequences, about 12% seen once. The data also belong to a second study, concerning yellow fever vaccine responses in identical twins.

The origin of this receptor is a woman aged 18-30 years in good health. The rearrangement joins TRBV20-1 to TRBJ2-1; D is possibly TRBD2 (6 bases). Material for sequencing was PBMCs. For the CDR3, the DNA is TGCAGTGCTAGAGAGGAGGGCGCACCCCGCTCCTACAATGAGCAGTTCTTC. It codes for CSAREEGAPRSYNEQFF.